A single TCR beta chain is shown here with its context. Its antigen is unknown. Base qualities are not provided; no much larger clone lies one nucleotide away. Looking up the germline V gene (reference sequence) yields CDR1 MNHEY and CDR2 SMNVEV. CDR3 length: 16 amino acids, cysteine to phenylalanine. CDR3 DNA is the only sequence kept; it has 48 bases, read in frame from the first base. Trimming accounts for 6 bases at V and 1 base at J, while the number of junction bases matched to no gene is 9. This entry is derived from a study of identical twins (dated by TCRdb to about 2016). Concerning the study at large: The study deep-sequenced TCR alpha and beta repertoires from monozygotic twins, unrelated adults of various ages and cord blood to test whether fetal clonotypes persist. To rule out contamination, replicate twin experiments were performed at different times with different library preparation protocols. What the study reported, not specific to this receptor: Compared with coincidental sharing between unrelated individuals, an excess of low generation-probability sequences was observed among out-of-frame TCR alpha sequences shared between twins. In monozygotic twins, out-of-frame TCR alpha sharing was systematically underestimated by recombination models, although the models agreed with sharing between unrelated individuals. Because the same donors could not be followed over many years, the conclusions depended on cross-sectional statistical analysis. Abundant cord blood beta clonotypes had fewer insertions, young adult naive repertoires showed a similar but weaker trend, and memory repertoires showed no such trend. Invariant T cells such as MAIT and iNKT could partly confound zero-insertion analyses, though diverse VJ usage argued against this for most clonotypes. The excess sharing between twins in beta out-of-frame sequences was weaker because fewer shared sequences reduced the signal-to-noise ratio.

Every donor was a healthy Caucasian. Three unrelated non-twin adults were also sequenced: a male aged 18 to 30, a male aged 50 to 59 and a female aged 50 to 59. Miltenyi CD45RO+ enrichment and human naive T-cell isolation kits were used to isolate memory (CD45RO+) and naive T cells from PBMC. Preparation of the library involved 5' RACE. TCRdb records Illumina HiSeq 2000 as the sequencer. A universal primer binding site was added through template switching, and the final cDNA carried a unique molecular identifier so that TCR cDNA molecules could be counted accurately. Specific primers in the conserved constant-segment region were used to synthesize first-strand cDNA for the TCR alpha and beta chains. To control for contamination, every cDNA library carried two barcodes: a SMART-Mk sample barcode plus Illumina barcodes. TruSeq adapter sequences along with Illumina sample barcodes were introduced in two successive PCR steps. The TCR alpha and beta cDNA libraries were sequenced on the Illumina HiSeq platform using custom primers. Per the original workflow: Raw reads were processed with MiGEC to extract unique molecular identifiers, and MiXCR was used to determine CDR3 positions. Recombination models were inferred per individual with the repgenHMM and IGoR tools using an EM algorithm. The analysis of shared clonotypes was done with the tcR package in R, with sharing normalized by the product of cloneset sizes. Out-of-frame nonproductive sequences were analyzed to study raw recombination free of thymic and clonal selection effects. The public reads were reprocessed in TCRdb via fastp at Q25 and MiXCR, keeping in-frame beta chains. Rows with a matching CDR3 protein are joined into one entry that keeps the most common DNA and genes. The V and J calls here are based on TCRdb, not the publication. This sample lists a few hundred thousand distinct CDR3 sequences; 9% were detected once. Around 8.6% of the sample belongs to the ten largest clones.

Sample: naive T cells sorted from blood. What this sample's cell subset or site label stands for: cells isolated with a human naive T-cell isolation kit. This receptor was taken from a woman between 50 and 59 years old in good health. The V and J segments used are TRBV27 and TRBJ2-7; the junction holds 10 bases that match TRBD1. The CDR3 corresponds to CASRDGQGDLSYEQYF. The DNA is TGTGCCAGCAGGGACGGACAGGGGGACCTTTCCTACGAGCAGTACTTC.